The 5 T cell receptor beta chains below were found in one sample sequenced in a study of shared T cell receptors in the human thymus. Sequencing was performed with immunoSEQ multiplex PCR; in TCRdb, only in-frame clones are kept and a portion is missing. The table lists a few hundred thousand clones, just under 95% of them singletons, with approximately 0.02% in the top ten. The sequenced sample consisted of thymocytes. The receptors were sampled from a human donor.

As DNA, the CDR3 is TGTGCCAGCAGCTTAGCCTCCTCGGTCAGCCCTGCCTACGAGCAGTACTTC. This encodes CASSLASSVSPAYEQYF. The rearrangement uses TRBV7-2 and TRBJ2-7, with unresolved D. Germline V gene sequence: CDR1 SGHTA, CDR2 FQGNSA. Between the trimmed V and J ends, which lost 0 bases and 2 bases, there was a span of 17 bases. This CDR3 comprises 17 residues.

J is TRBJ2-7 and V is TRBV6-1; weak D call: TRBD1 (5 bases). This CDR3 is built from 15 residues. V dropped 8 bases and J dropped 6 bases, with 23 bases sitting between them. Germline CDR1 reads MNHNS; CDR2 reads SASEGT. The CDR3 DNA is TGTGCCAGCTTGGGCAGGGATGCCCCCTGTTCCGAGCAGTACTTC. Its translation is CASLGRDAPCSEQYF.

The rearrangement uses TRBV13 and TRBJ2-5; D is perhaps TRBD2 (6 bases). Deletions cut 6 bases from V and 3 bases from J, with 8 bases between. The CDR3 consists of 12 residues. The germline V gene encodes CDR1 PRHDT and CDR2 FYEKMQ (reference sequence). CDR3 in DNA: TGTGCCAGCAGGGGGGGAAAAGAGACCCAGTACTTC. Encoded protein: CASRGGKETQYF.

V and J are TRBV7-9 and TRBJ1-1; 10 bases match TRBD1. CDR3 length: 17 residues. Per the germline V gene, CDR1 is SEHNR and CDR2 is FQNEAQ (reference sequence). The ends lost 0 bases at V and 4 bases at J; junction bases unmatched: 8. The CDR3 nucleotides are TGTGCCAGCAGCTTAGCGCTTCGGACAGGGGGTCGCACTGAAGCTTTCTTT. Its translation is CASSLALRTGGRTEAFF.

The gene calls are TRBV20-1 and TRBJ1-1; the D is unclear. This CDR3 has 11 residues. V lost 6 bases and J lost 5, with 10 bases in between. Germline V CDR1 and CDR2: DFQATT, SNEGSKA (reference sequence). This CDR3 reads CSASSLTEAFF. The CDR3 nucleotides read TGCAGTGCCTCCAGTTTGACTGAAGCTTTCTTT.